The 6 T cell receptor beta chains below come from one sample, sequenced in a study of early stage breast cancer tumors. Libraries were prepared by immunoSEQ multiplex PCR; TCRdb keeps only in-frame clonotypes and omits some of them. The table shows some 8,000 clones, with roughly 80% occurring only once. The sequenced sample was normal breast tissue next to the tumor. The receptors originated from a person between 55 and 69 years old with breast cancer.

This chain links TRBV28 with TRBJ1-2, with 7 positions matching TRBD1. Germline CDR1 reads MDHEN; CDR2 reads SYDVKM. The J segment lost 6 bases and the V segment lost 2 bases, leaving 3 bases of the junction unmatched. The CDR3 runs to 13 residues. DNA of the CDR3: TGTGCCAGCAGTTTACCGACAGGGCATGGCTACACCTTC. It yields the protein CASSLPTGHGYTF.

V gene TRBV27 combines with J gene TRBJ1-5; a possible D gene is TRBD1 (5 bases). CDR3 length equals 15 residues. The V gene's germline CDR1 is MNHEY and CDR2 SMNVEV (reference sequence). Trimming took 6 bases from V and 2 from J, leaving 14 bases between them. This CDR3 is CASRRTQGGNQPQHF. In DNA form, the CDR3 reads TGTGCCAGCAGGCGGACCCAAGGGGGCAATCAGCCCCAGCATTTT.

This clone was seen a few times. The rearrangement uses TRBV5-1 and TRBJ1-1; 9 nucleotides match TRBD1. The CDR3 length is 15 residues. V was clipped by 3 bases and J by 7 bases; unmatched bases: 10. CDR1 is SGHRS and CDR2 is YFSETQ in the germline V gene. The CDR3 sequence is CASSSGQGSYSEAFF. In nucleotides, the CDR3 is TGCGCCAGCAGCTCAGGACAGGGGAGTTATAGTGAAGCTTTCTTT.

CDR3 region: CSVEDPWTSYGYTF. The CDR3 region has the DNA TGCAGCGTTGAAGATCCCTGGACAAGCTATGGCTACACCTTC. The chain uses TRBV29-1 and TRBJ1-2; a possible D gene is TRBD1 (5 bases). The CDR3 sequence is 14 residues long. Germline CDR1 reads SQVTM; CDR2 reads ANQGSEA. V shed 0 bases and J shed 4 bases, with 12 bases lying between them. Based on the CDR3 plus reference TRBV29-1 and TRBJ1-2, the full variable domain is SAVISQKPSRDICQRGTSLTIQCQVDSQVTMMFWYRQQPGQSLTLIATANQGSEATYESGFVIDKFPISRPNLTFSTLTVSNMSPEDSSIYLCSVEDPWTSYGYTFGSGTRLTVV.

V usage is TRBV19 and J usage is TRBJ2-5; 13 bases agree with TRBD2. In germline, CDR1 is LNHDA, CDR2 SQIVND (reference sequence). V trimming: 4 bases; J trimming: 4 bases; junction bases outside the gene matches: 9. This CDR3 contains 17 residues. The CDR3 coding sequence is TGTGCCAGTAGTAAATCCGGGACTAGCGGGATCGGAGAGACCCAGTACTTC. Its protein is CASSKSGTSGIGETQYF.

A few counts support this clone. The rearrangement links TRBV23-1 to TRBJ1-2; D is uncertain. TRBV23-1 carries the ORF label, with uncertain function. V dropped 0 bases and J dropped 4 bases, with 6 bases sitting between them. This CDR3 is built from 13 residues. CDR3 protein: CASSQSPGYGYTF. The CDR3 nucleotides read TGCGCCAGCAGTCAATCGCCGGGCTATGGCTACACCTTC.